The next 27 T cell receptor beta chains were all read from a single sample in a study of blood T cell repertoires in COVID-19. Libraries were prepared by immunoSEQ multiplex PCR; TCRdb keeps only in-frame clonotypes and omits some of them. The sample carries over 90,000 clones, roughly 84% recorded once. Sequencing was carried out using peripheral blood. These receptors all stem from a human donor in a cohort sampled during active COVID-19.

The chain joins TRBV19 to TRBJ2-3, with 11 bases identical to TRBD2. Germline lookup yields CDR1 LNHDA and CDR2 SQIVND (reference sequence). The V segment lost 3 bases and the J segment 1 base; nucleotides outside the gene matches: 0. The CDR3 contains 15 residues. The CDR3 nucleotides read TGTGCCAGTAGTATGACTAGCGGGGGCACAGATACGCAGTATTTT. Translation gives CASSMTSGGTDTQYF. The variable domain in full, completed from reference TRBV19 and TRBJ2-3, reads DGGITQSPKYLFRKEGQNVTLSCEQNLNHDAMYWYRQDPGQGLRLIYYSQIVNDFQKGDIAEGYSVSREKKESFPLTVTSAQKNPTAFYLCASSMTSGGTDTQYFGPGTRLTVL.

The gene calls are TRBV11-2 and TRBJ2-7; D is undetermined. CDR1 and CDR2 (germline): SGHAT, FQNNGV. The CDR3 has 15 residues. V dropped 1 base and J dropped 3 bases, with 13 bases sitting between them. DNA of the CDR3: TGTGCCAGCAGCTTAGGCCCGCGGAGTCACTACGAGCAGTACTTC. Its protein is CASSLGPRSHYEQYF.

The chain employs TRBV7-9 and TRBJ1-2, with 10 positions matching TRBD1. The V gene's germline CDR1 is SEHNR and CDR2 FQNEAQ (reference sequence). Trimming cost V 5 bases and J 4 bases; bases outside gene matches: 4. The CDR3 consists of 14 residues. The CDR3 region is CASSRTGGGYGYTF. The CDR3 DNA reads as TGTGCCAGCAGCCGGACAGGGGGTGGCTATGGCTACACCTTC.

This rearrangement joins TRBV19 to TRBJ2-1; D might be TRBD1 (7 bases). The V gene's germline CDR1 is LNHDA and CDR2 SQIVND (reference sequence). The CDR3 spans 16 residues. Between the trimmed V and J ends, which lost 7 bases and 5 bases, there was a span of 21 bases. CDR3 in DNA: TGTGCCAGTATGCTACAGGGGCGCGGGGTAAACAATGAGCAGTTCTTC. This codes for CASMLQGRGVNNEQFF.

The sample holds a few counts of this clone. The chain carries TRBV6-6 and TRBJ1-3; 7 bases align to TRBD1. CDR1 and CDR2 from the germline V gene are MNHNY and SVGAGI (reference sequence). This CDR3 has 15 residues. V lost 7 bases and J lost 4; bases outside the gene matches: 10. CDR3 region: CASNRGGNLGNTIYF. DNA of the CDR3: TGTGCCAGCAATCGAGGGGGCAATTTGGGAAACACCATATATTTT.

This clone was detected once. The chain employs TRBV6-6 and TRBJ1-1; D is undetermined. Per the germline V gene, CDR1 is MNHNY and CDR2 is SVGAGI (reference sequence). Trimming stripped 0 bases from V and 10 bases from J, with 6 bases between. The CDR3 runs to 11 residues. CDR3 DNA: TGTGCCAGCAGTTACTCTCTTTCAGCTTTCTTT. This codes for CASSYSLSAFF.

The chain links TRBV4-1 to TRBJ1-5; D is perhaps TRBD1 (6 bases). The CDR3 has 16 amino acids. Germline lookup yields CDR1 MGHRA and CDR2 YSYEKL. V dropped 1 base and J dropped 4 bases, with 14 bases sitting between them. The CDR3 loop reads CASSQALAQGNQPQHF. The DNA for the CDR3 is TGCGCCAGCAGCCAAGCTTTGGCACAGGGAAATCAGCCCCAGCATTTT.

This clone was detected only once. The CDR3 DNA follows: TGTGCCAGCTATGGGGGGACGAAGACCCAGTACTTC. It specifies CASYGGTKTQYF. The chain is built from TRBV6-5 and TRBJ2-5; D perhaps matches TRBD2 (6 bases). The germline V and J ends were trimmed by 8 bases and 6 bases, with 13 bases remaining between them. This CDR3 contains 12 residues. Germline CDR1 reads MNHEY; CDR2 reads SVGAGI.

The V gene is TRBV28, the J gene TRBJ2-1; D is possibly TRBD2 (5 bases). The CDR3 has 13 residues. Germline V gene sequence: CDR1 MDHEN, CDR2 SYDVKM. Trimming removed 9 bases at V and 6 bases at J, with 15 bases between. CDR3 DNA: TGTGCCAGTCTTCTTTCGAGGGTCAATGAGCAGTTCTTC. This encodes CASLLSRVNEQFF.

V is TRBV27 and J is TRBJ2-1; 10 bases match TRBD1. Germline V gene data show CDR1 as MNHEY and CDR2 as SMNVEV (reference sequence). V was clipped by 4 bases and J by 8 bases; unmatched bases: 11. The CDR3 is 16 residues long. The DNA of the CDR3 is TGTGCCAGCAGTTCGACAGGGGGCCCCCCTTTAGATGAGCAGTTCTTC. Translated: CASSSTGGPPLDEQFF.

The rearrangement links TRBV25-1 to TRBJ1-6; tentatively, D is TRBD1 (5 bases). Germline CDR1 reads MGHDK; CDR2 reads SYGVNS. There are 15 residues in the CDR3. V was shortened by 4 bases and J by 7 bases, with 14 bases between the two germline ends. The CDR3 protein is CASSATEARNSPLHF. Written as DNA, the CDR3 is TGTGCCAGCAGTGCGACAGAAGCTCGCAATTCACCCCTCCACTTT.

J is TRBJ2-7 and V is TRBV15; 9 positions agree with TRBD1. J lost 5 bases, V lost 1 base, and 6 bases had no gene match. The V gene's germline CDR1 is LNHNV and CDR2 YYDKDF (reference sequence). The CDR3 runs to 15 residues. The CDR3 sequence: CATSRVGQGFDEQYF. The CDR3 DNA reads as TGTGCCACCAGCAGAGTAGGACAGGGGTTCGACGAGCAGTACTTC.

This chain links TRBV15 with TRBJ2-2, with TRBD2 matching over 9 bases. The germline V gene encodes CDR1 LNHNV and CDR2 YYDKDF (reference sequence). This CDR3 has 16 residues. V was pared by 4 bases and J by 1 base, with 4 bases of the junction left unmatched. The CDR3 sequence: CATSTLAGLNTGELFF. The CDR3 DNA sequence: TGTGCCACCAGCACCCTAGCGGGATTGAACACCGGGGAGCTGTTTTTT.

The V call is TRBV28, the J call TRBJ2-3; 9 nucleotides line up with TRBD2. The CDR3 contains 15 residues. The germline V gene encodes CDR1 MDHEN and CDR2 SYDVKM. Losses at the gene ends were 5 bases for V and 2 bases for J; bases not matched to a gene: 5. The CDR3 loop is CASSMASGITDTQYF. CDR3 DNA sequence: TGTGCCAGCAGTATGGCTAGCGGGATCACAGATACGCAGTATTTT.

The chain carries TRBV2 and TRBJ2-7; 10 bases agree with TRBD1. The CDR3 runs to 17 residues. Per the germline V gene, CDR1 is SNHLY and CDR2 is FYNNEI. Losses at the gene ends were 7 bases for V and 1 base for J; bases not matched to a gene: 13. The CDR3 is CASIRDRGLESSYEQYF. In DNA, the CDR3 is TGTGCCAGCATAAGGGACAGGGGTCTTGAATCATCCTACGAGCAGTACTTC.

V is TRBV29-1 and J is TRBJ1-5; no reliable D call. The V and J ends lost 4 bases and 5 bases respectively, with 9 bases between them. Germline-derived CDR1 and CDR2 are SQVTM and ANQGSEA. This CDR3 has 12 residues. The CDR3 nucleotides are TGCAGCGTTGGGGAGCTCGATCAGCCCCAGCATTTT. Its translation is CSVGELDQPQHF.

The J gene is TRBJ1-4, the V gene TRBV7-2; maybe TRBD1 (6 bases). Trimming pared 4 bases from V and 4 bases from J, leaving 10 bases between. Germline values: CDR1 SGHTA, CDR2 FQGNSA. The CDR3 sequence is 14 residues long. In DNA, the CDR3 is TGTGCCAGCAGCTCCGACAGGAGTAATGAAAAACTGTTTTTT. This translates into CASSSDRSNEKLFF. The variable domain in full, with the rest retrieved from reference TRBV7-2 and TRBJ1-4, is GAGVSQSPSNKVTEKGKDVELRCDPISGHTALYWYRQSLGQGLEFLIYFQGNSAPDKSGLPSDRFSAERTGGSVSTLTIQRTQQEDSAVYLCASSSDRSNEKLFFGSGTQLSVL.

This chain joins TRBV3-1 (or the pseudogene TRBV3-2) and TRBJ1-2; 7 bases are a match to TRBD1. The germline V gene encodes CDR1 LGHDT and CDR2 YNNKEL (reference sequence). The ends lost 4 bases at V and 7 bases at J; junction bases unmatched: 9. The CDR3 has 14 residues. The CDR3 reads CASSRGTASLGYTF. In nucleotides, the CDR3 is TGTGCCAGCAGCCGTGGGACAGCTTCTCTTGGCTACACCTTC.

The chain couples TRBV13 to TRBJ1-2, with 7 bases matching TRBD1. Germline V lookup: CDR1 PRHDT, CDR2 FYEKMQ (reference sequence). CDR3 length equals 16 residues. J lost 6 bases, V lost 4 bases, and 14 bases had no gene match. The CDR3 region has the DNA TGTGCCAGCAGCTGGGGGCGACAGGGTGGCGTTAATGGCTACACCTTC. It yields the protein CASSWGRQGGVNGYTF.

This clone occurred a few times. V usage is TRBV6-2 or TRBV6-3 and J usage is TRBJ2-7; 10 bases are shared with TRBD2. Germline V gene lookup returns CDR1 MNHEY and CDR2 SVGEGT. The V gene end was trimmed by 7 bases and the J gene end by 2 bases; junction bases not matched to a gene: 5. This CDR3 spans 14 amino acids. In nucleotides, the CDR3 is TGTGCCAGCACCCCTAGCGGGGGTCCCTACGAGCAGTACTTC. Translation gives CASTPSGGPYEQYF.

This rearrangement joins TRBV11-2 to TRBJ2-3; TRBD1 aligns across 8 bases. The junction had 4 bases not matched to a gene; V was cut back by 1 base and J by 4 bases. Germline values: CDR1 SGHAT, CDR2 FQNNGV. The length of the CDR3 is 15 residues. CDR3 region: CASSLGTGRSDTQYF. CDR3 DNA: TGTGCCAGCAGCTTAGGGACAGGGCGTTCAGATACGCAGTATTTT.

The V and J genes are TRBV2 and TRBJ1-3; no definite D call. V was trimmed by 8 bases and J by 1 base, leaving 9 bases between them. The V gene's germline CDR1 is SNHLY and CDR2 FYNNEI. This CDR3 is 13 amino acids long. The CDR3 sequence: CASLQDSGNTIYF. The DNA of the CDR3 is TGTGCCAGCCTCCAGGATTCTGGAAACACCATATATTTT. The full variable domain, in which reference TRBV2 and TRBJ1-3 provide the parts outside the CDR3, is EPEVTQTPSHQVTQMGQEVILRCVPISNHLYFYWYRQILGQKVEFLVSFYNNEISEKSEIFDDQFSVERPDGSNFTLKIRSTKLEDSAMYFCASLQDSGNTIYFGEGSWLTVV.

The chain links TRBV4-2 to TRBJ2-7; 8 positions match TRBD1. Germline V lookup: CDR1 LGHNA, CDR2 YNFKEQ. The junction had 10 bases not matched to a gene; V was cut back by 4 bases and J by 5 bases. The CDR3 sequence is 15 residues long. Here the CDR3 reads CASSRREDRADEQYF. CDR3 nucleotide sequence: TGTGCCAGCAGCCGAAGAGAGGACAGGGCTGACGAGCAGTACTTC.

The chain links TRBV3-1 (or the pseudogene TRBV3-2) to TRBJ1-2, with D possibly being TRBD1 (5 bases). CDR1 LGHDT and CDR2 YNNKEL come from the germline V gene (reference sequence). V was pared by 1 base and J by 5 bases, with 17 bases between. This CDR3 is built from 16 residues. In nucleotides, the CDR3 is TGTGCCAGCAGCCAAGGTCCCGGGGGACGGCCTTATGGCTACACCTTC. This encodes CASSQGPGGRPYGYTF.

The chain joins TRBV21-1 to TRBJ2-1; the table's D gene call, TRBD1, was not cross checked with the DNA. TRBV21-1 is a known pseudogene. The CDR3 extends over 18 amino acids. CDR3 nucleotides: TGTGCCAGCAGGGAAAGAGGACAGTGGCAAGCCGGCCGGAATGAGCAGTTCTTC. Translation: CASRERGQWQAGRNEQFF.

This rearrangement joins TRBV19 to TRBJ1-5, with D unclear. In germline, CDR1 is LNHDA, CDR2 SQIVND (reference sequence). With 3 bases removed from V and 3 bases from J, the gap between germline ends came to 15 bases. The CDR3 loop spans 16 amino acids. The CDR3 loop is CASSIFGPILNQPQHF. The CDR3 nucleotides are TGTGCCAGTAGTATTTTTGGGCCAATCCTCAATCAGCCCCAGCATTTT.

The V and J genes are TRBV28 and TRBJ1-1; TRBD1 matches at 8 bases. The germline gives CDR1 MDHEN, CDR2 SYDVKM. The CDR3 is made up of 12 amino acids. V lost 11 bases, J lost 6 bases, and 8 bases stayed unmatched. The CDR3 reads CAARQGPAEAFF. The CDR3 DNA is TGTGCCGCCAGACAGGGGCCCGCTGAAGCTTTCTTT.